This T cell receptor beta chain was captured in a study of blood T cell repertoires in COVID-19. Across the study: Sites in the United States, Italy and Spain provided acute and convalescent COVID-19 samples. T cells, B-cell-depleted T cells, or PBMCs provided the cDNA or gDNA that served as material.

The trim removed 3 bases at V and 4 bases at J, leaving 9 bases unmatched. The CDR3 consists of 16 residues. The germline V gene encodes CDR1 MDHEN and CDR2 SYDVKM. Per the study methods: Scientists estimated how many nucleated cells there were by amplifying reference gene primers. Some clones are missing from TCRdb's copy, which holds only in-frame ones; the method was immunoSEQ multiplex PCR. That table supplies the V and J calls and clone size; D and trimming were determined from the DNA. The sample records some 300,000 clones, around 92% being singletons. Enrollment of patients from Seattle took place during active infection, with longitudinal follow-up.

Sample: peripheral blood. This TCR was sampled from a woman aged 30 to 39 with COVID-19, enrolled during active disease. The V gene is TRBV28, the J gene TRBJ1-3; 7 bases align to TRBD1. The CDR3 protein is CASSFRQGGLGNTIYF. DNA for the CDR3: TGTGCCAGCAGTTTTCGACAGGGTGGGCTAGGAAACACCATATATTTT.